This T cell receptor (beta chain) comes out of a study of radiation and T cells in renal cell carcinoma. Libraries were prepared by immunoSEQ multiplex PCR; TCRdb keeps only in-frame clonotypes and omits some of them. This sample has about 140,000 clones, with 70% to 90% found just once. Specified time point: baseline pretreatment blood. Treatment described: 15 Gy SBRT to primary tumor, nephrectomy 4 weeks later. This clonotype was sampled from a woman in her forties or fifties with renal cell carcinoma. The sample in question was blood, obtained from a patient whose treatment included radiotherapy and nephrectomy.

The CDR3 DNA follows: TGTGCCAGCAGCGCCCAGGGTGGTCCGGCCTACGAGCAGTACTTC. It translates to CASSAQGGPAYEQYF. The gene calls are TRBV9 and TRBJ2-7, with D perhaps TRBD1 (5 bases). The V gene lost 3 bases and the J gene lost 2 bases, with 15 bases spanning the gap. This CDR3 has 15 amino acids. Germline values: CDR1 SGDLS, CDR2 YYNGEE. Based on the CDR3 plus reference TRBV9 and TRBJ2-7, the full variable domain is DSGVTQTPKHLITATGQRVTLRCSPRSGDLSVYWYQQSLDQGLQFLIQYYNGEERAKGNILERFSAQQFPDLHSELNLSSLELGDSALYFCASSAQGGPAYEQYFGPGTRLTVT.